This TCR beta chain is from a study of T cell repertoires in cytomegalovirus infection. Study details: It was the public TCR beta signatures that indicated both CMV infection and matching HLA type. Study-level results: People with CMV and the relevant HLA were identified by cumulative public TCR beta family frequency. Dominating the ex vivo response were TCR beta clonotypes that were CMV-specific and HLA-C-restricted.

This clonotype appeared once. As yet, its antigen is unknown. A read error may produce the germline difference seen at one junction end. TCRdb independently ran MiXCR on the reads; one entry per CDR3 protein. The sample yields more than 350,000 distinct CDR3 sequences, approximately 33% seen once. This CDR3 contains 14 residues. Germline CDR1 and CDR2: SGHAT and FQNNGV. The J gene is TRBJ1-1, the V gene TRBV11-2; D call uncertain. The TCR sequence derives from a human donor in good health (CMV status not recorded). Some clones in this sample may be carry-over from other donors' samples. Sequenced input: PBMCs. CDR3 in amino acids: CASSLDNGDTEALW. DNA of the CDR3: TGTGCCAGCAGCTTAGATAATGGAGACACTGAAGCTTTGTGG.